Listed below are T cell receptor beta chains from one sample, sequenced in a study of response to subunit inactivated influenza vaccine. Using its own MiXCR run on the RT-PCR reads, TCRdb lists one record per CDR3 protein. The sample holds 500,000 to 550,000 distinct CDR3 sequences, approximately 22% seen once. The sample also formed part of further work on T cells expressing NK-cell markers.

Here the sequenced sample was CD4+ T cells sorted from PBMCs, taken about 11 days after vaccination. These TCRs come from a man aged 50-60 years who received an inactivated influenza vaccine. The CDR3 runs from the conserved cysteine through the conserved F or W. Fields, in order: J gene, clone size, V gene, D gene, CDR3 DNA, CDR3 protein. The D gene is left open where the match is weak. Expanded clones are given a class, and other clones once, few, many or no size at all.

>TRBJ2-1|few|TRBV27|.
TGTGCCAGCAGCCGAAACGGACCTAATGAGCAGTTCTTC
CASSRNGPNEQFF
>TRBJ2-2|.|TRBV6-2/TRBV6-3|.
TGTGCCAGCAGTCTCCGGGACCCAAGGAACACCGGGGAGCTGTTTTTT
CASSLRDPRNTGELFF
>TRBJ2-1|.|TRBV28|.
TGTGCCAGCAGTCTTCCCTTGGTTTTCAATGAGCAGTTCTTC
CASSLPLVFNEQFF
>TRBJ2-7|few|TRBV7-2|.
TGTGCCAGCAGCCGCTCGATGGGGCCGTACGAGCAGTACTTC
CASSRSMGPYEQYF
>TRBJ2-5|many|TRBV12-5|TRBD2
TGTGCTAGTGGTTTGGCTATAGCGGGAGGAGAGACCCAGTACTTC
CASGLAIAGGETQYF
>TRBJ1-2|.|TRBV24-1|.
TGTGCCACCAGAGACAGGAGCTTCTATGGCTACACCTTC
CATRDRSFYGYTF
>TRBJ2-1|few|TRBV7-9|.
TGTGCCAGCAGCTTAGGAGTTTTCGATGAGCAGTTCTTC
CASSLGVFDEQFF
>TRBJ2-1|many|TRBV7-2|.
TGTGCCAGCAGCTTAGAGAGGACCCTGGTCCACAATGAGCAGTTCTTC
CASSLERTLVHNEQFF
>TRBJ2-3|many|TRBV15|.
TGTGCCACCAGCAGATCCCACGGGGATACGCAGTATTTT
CATSRSHGDTQYF
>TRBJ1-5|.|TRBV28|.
TGTGCCAGCAGTTTTATCACGGGTAGCAATCAGCCCCAGCATTTT
CASSFITGSNQPQHF
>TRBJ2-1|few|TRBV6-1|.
TGTGCCAGCAGCGTCGGGACTTCGTTTGGTGAGCAGTTCTTC
CASSVGTSFGEQFF
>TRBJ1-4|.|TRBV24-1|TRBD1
TGTGCCACCAGTGATTCGAGCGGGACAGGGGATGAAAAACTGTTTTTT
CATSDSSGTGDEKLFF
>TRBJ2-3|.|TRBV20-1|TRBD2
TGCAGTGCTAGCGCTAGCGGGGCCCGAGATACGCAGTATTTT
CSASASGARDTQYF
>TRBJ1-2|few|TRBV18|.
TGTGCCAGCTCCCGAAATCGGTCACCGATAAACTATGGCTACACCTTC
CASSRNRSPINYGYTF
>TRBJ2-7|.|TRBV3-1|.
TGTGCCAGCAGCCAAACAGAGTACGAGCAGTACTTC
CASSQTEYEQYF
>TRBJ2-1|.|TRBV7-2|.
TGTGCCAGCAGCTTAGTCTCAGGGTTCAGCTACAATGAGCAGTTCTTC
CASSLVSGFSYNEQFF
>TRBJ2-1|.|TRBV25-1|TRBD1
TGTGCCAGCAGTGAAGCCGGACAGGGGGACTACAATGAGCAGTTCTTC
CASSEAGQGDYNEQFF
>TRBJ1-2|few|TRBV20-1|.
TGCAGTGCTAGCTTTCAGGGACTTAACTATGGCTACACCTTC
CSASFQGLNYGYTF
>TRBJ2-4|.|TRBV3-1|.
TGTGCCAGCGGGACGGGGACCATTCAGTACTTC
CASGTGTIQYF
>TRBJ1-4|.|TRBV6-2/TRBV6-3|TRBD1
TGTGCCAGCAGGACTCGGGACAGGGATGAAAGACTGTTTTTT
CASRTRDRDERLFF
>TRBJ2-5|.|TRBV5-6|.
TGTGCCAGCGGGGGATTTAGGGGATCTGAGACCCAGTACTTC
CASGGFRGSETQYF
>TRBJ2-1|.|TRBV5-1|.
TGCGCCAGCACCGTCGACAGCGGAGAATACAATGAGCAGTTCTTC
CASTVDSGEYNEQFF
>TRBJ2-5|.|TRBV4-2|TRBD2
TGTGCCAGCAGCCGGGCAACTAGCGAGCAAGAGACCCAGTACTTC
CASSRATSEQETQYF
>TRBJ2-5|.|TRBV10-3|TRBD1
TGTGCCATCAGTGGGGGACAGGGTCCACAAGAGACCCAGTACTTC
CAISGGQGPQETQYF
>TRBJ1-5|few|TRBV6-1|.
TGTGCCAGCAGCCACGGGACGACTTACGGGGAGGTGAACAATCAGCCCCAGCATTTT
CASSHGTTYGEVNNQPQHF
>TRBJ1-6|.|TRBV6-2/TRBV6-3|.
TGTGCCAGCAGTTACAAACAGAATAATTCACCCCTCCACTTT
CASSYKQNNSPLHF
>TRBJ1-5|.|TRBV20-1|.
TGCAGTGCTAGAGATATGGCAGGGAGGAGCAATCAGCCCCAGCATTTT
CSARDMAGRSNQPQHF
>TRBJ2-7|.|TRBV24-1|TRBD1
TGTGCCACCAGTGTCCCGGGACAGGGGTCCTACGAGCAGTACTTC
CATSVPGQGSYEQYF
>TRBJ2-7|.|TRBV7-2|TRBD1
TGTGCCAGCAGCCATGACAGGGGCTACGAGCAGTACTTC
CASSHDRGYEQYF
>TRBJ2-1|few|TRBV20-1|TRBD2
TGCAGTGCTAGAGCCCTAGCGGGGTCTGTCTCTGGGCAGTTCTTC
CSARALAGSVSGQFF
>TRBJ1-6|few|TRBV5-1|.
TGCGCCAGCAGCTTGGCCATGGGGGGACCTCCTTTTGTGAAAAATTCACCCCTCCACTTT
CASSLAMGGPPFVKNSPLHF
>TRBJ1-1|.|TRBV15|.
TGTGCCACCAGCAGAGATTTCCTAAAGGGCACTGAAGCTTTCTTT
CATSRDFLKGTEAFF
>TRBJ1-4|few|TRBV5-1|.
TGCGCCAGCAGCCCGACTGACTTTAATGAAAAACTGTTTTTT
CASSPTDFNEKLFF
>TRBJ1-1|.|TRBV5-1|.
TGCGCCAGCAGCTCGCGCGGACAGAGTGAAGCTTTCTTT
CASSSRGQSEAFF
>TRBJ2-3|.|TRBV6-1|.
TGTGCCAGCAGTGTCCGGGACTTGGCAGATACGCAGTATTTT
CASSVRDLADTQYF
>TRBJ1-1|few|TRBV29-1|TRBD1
TGCAGCGTTGGGGGGAGACAGGGGAACACTGAAGCTTTCTTT
CSVGGRQGNTEAFF
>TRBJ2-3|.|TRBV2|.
TGTGCCAGCAATCTGGCGGGGCTCACAGATACGCAGTATTTT
CASNLAGLTDTQYF
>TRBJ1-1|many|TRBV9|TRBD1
TGTGCCAGCAGCGCCGGACAGGCGGGGAACACTGAAGCTTTCTTT
CASSAGQAGNTEAFF
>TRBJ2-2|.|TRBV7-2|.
TGTGCCAGCAGCTTGACTGTATTGAACACCGGGGAGCTGTTTTTT
CASSLTVLNTGELFF
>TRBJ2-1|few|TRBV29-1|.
TGCAGCGTTACAGGGTCTGTCGGTATTGTGCAGTTCTTC
CSVTGSVGIVQFF
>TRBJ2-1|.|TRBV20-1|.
TGCAGTGCCACCCTCCGGCTAGCGTTCGAAGAGCAGTTCTTC
CSATLRLAFEEQFF
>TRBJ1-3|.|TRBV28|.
TGTGCCAGCGTTTCGGGCAGTGGGGGATCTGGAAACACCATATATTTT
CASVSGSGGSGNTIYF
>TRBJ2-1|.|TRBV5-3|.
TGTGCCAGAAGCGGGGCCTCCTACAATGAGCAGTTCTTC
CARSGASYNEQFF
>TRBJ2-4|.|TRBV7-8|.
TGTGCCAGCAGCTTAGATGGCTTAAACATTCAGTACTTC
CASSLDGLNIQYF
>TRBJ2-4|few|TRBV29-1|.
TGCAGCGTTGCAGAAAACATTCAGTACTTC
CSVAENIQYF
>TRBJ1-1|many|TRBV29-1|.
TGCAGCGTTGCCTCAGGGGTTTGGACTGAAGCTTTCTTT
CSVASGVWTEAFF
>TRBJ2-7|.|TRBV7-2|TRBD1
TGTGCCAGCAGCTCCCAGGGGGTATCAAGTGACGAGCAGTACTTC
CASSSQGVSSDEQYF
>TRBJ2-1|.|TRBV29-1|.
TGCAGCGTTGAAGGCGGGTGGAAGGGCAATGAGCAGTTCTTC
CSVEGGWKGNEQFF
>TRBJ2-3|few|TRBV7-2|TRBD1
TGTGCCAGCAGCTCAGGACAGGGGGCCCATACGCAGTATTTT
CASSSGQGAHTQYF
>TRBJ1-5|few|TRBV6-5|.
TGTGCCAGCAGTTACTACCAGGCAGCCAACAATCAGCCCCAGCATTTT
CASSYYQAANNQPQHF
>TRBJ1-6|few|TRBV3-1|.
TGTGCCAGCAGCCAAGTTGCGCAAGGGAATTCACCCCTCCACTTT
CASSQVAQGNSPLHF
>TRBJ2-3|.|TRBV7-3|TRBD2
TGTGCCAGCAGCTTAAGAGGACTAGCCGGGTATGGGGCCTTCACAGATACGCAGTATTTT
CASSLRGLAGYGAFTDTQYF